The sequence of this T cell receptor beta chain was determined in a study of beta chain features in type 1 diabetes (dated 2018 in TCRdb). Background for the entire study: Mean age, gender distribution, total cell number and subset yield were not different between patients and healthy donors. A total of roughly 99 million sorted cells were examined across all samples, and the number of cells per subset was strongly correlated with RNA yield. In the study, TCRB repertoires of sorted circulating CD4+ T cell subsets from recently diagnosed type 1 diabetes patients were compared with those of matched healthy donors. Whereas all 30 or so donors provided naive and central memory subsets, regulatory and stem cell-like memory subsets were isolated from just 8 patients and roughly eight healthy donors. On the study overall, not on this receptor specifically: In all four CD4+ subsets, TCRB CDR3 length was moderately but significantly shorter in type 1 diabetes patients. PCR may preferentially amplify shorter templates, but because patient and control samples were amplified and corrected together, any resulting skew would affect both groups equally. The naive, central memory and regulatory TCRB repertoires appeared to resemble one another more closely among patients than among healthy donors. Patients with type 1 diabetes made fewer insertions and deleted more nucleotides at VDJ recombination sites, implying thymic rearrangement abnormalities. Because cDNA was sequenced instead of genomic DNA, highly expressing activated cells could be over-represented, though the groups showed no difference in activation or CD3 levels. HLA sub-analyses involved small numbers of individuals, so any influence of HLA type on TCRB rearrangement remained unresolved.

The CDR3 covers 17 residues, taking in both the cysteine and the phenylalanine. The entry retains the CDR3 DNA only, 51 bases that are in frame from base 1. The germline V gene supplies CDR1 ENHRY and CDR2 SYGVKD. After removal of 0 bases from V and 7 bases from J, the junction retains 6 bases not matched to a gene. This clone was seen a handful of times. Its binding antigen is unknown. No base quality values were provided; no much bigger clone lies one nucleotide off. Each donor gave one peripheral blood draw, averaging roughly 100 mL, which was collected into heparinised tubes. A BD FACSAria II was used to sort naive, central memory, regulatory and stem cell-like memory CD4+ T cells with a panel that included CD45RO, CCR7, CD25, CD127, CD95 and CD27. A purity above 95% was achieved for all sorted populations. PBMCs were isolated right away by Lymphoprep density gradient centrifugation and were stained directly, without culture. So that batch effects would be minimized, each experiment stained and sorted samples in pairs, pairing one healthy donor with one patient.

All of the isolated RNA was reverse transcribed with the High Capacity cDNA Reverse Transcription Kit, so expressed TCRB transcripts were sequenced. Deep immunoSEQ sequencing was performed on naive, central memory and regulatory T cell samples, with an average of roughly 4 million total reads per sample. Sorted cells were lysed in RLT buffer and RNA was extracted with DNase-treated RNeasy Micro or Mini kits, depending on cell number. To prevent cross-contamination, every cell subset was processed on its own, while patient and healthy donor samples were processed together. Using the immunoSEQ multiplex PCR, TCRB sequences were amplified from cDNA into 87-bp fragments spanning the CDR3 region. Sequencing of the amplicons was performed on the Illumina HiSeq platform. The paper's processing steps were these. Synthetic template baselines were used to correct PCR bias computationally, reads within Hamming distance 2 were collapsed together, and singletons that could not be merged were discarded. Reads were aligned against IMGT to assign V, D and J genes, CDR3 length and insertions or deletions at six rearrangement sites. Within each subset, clonotype counts were normalized to sorted cell number, and only after that were true diversity and Gini coefficients computed with the tcR R package. The overlap coefficient, calculated on TCRB nucleotide sequences, was used to quantify repertoire sharing. TCRdb limited this immuneACCESS table to in-frame rearrangements with V and J called. A share of clones is missing; checked studies link under half to unresolved V genes, and the rest is unexplained. V, J and clone size are taken as reported in that table, and D and trimming were inferred from the DNA itself. The sample table holds 200,000 to 250,000 clones, of which around 26% were seen once. The ten largest clonotypes hold more than 3% of the sample.

This TCR was recovered from a man between 25 and 39 years old in good health. Rearrangement joined TRBV10-3 to TRBJ2-1, with 13 bases in between that match TRBD2. The sequenced sample consisted of central memory CD4+ T cells from blood. The CDR3 protein sequence reads: CAISESGLAGVDNEQFF. The DNA sequence is given as TGTGCCATCAGTGAGTCAGGACTAGCGGGAGTTGATAATGAGCAGTTCTTC.